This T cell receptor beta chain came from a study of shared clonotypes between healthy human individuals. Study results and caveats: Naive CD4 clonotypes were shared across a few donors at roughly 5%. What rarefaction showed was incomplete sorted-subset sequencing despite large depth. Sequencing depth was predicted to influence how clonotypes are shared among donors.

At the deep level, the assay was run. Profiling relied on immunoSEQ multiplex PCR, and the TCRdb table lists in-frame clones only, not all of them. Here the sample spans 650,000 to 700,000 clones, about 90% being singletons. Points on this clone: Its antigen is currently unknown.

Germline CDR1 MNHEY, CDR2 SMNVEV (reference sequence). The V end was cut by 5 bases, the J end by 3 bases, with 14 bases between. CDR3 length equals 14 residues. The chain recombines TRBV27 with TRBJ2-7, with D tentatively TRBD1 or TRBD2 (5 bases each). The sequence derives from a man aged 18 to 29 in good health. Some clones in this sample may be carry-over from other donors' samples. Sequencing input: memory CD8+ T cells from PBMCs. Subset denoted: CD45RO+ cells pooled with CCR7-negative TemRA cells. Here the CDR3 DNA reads TGTGCCAGCAGTAAGAGGGGTGGGAACTACGAGCAGTACTTC. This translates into CASSKRGGNYEQYF.